What follows are 27 T cell receptor beta chains derived from one specimen sequenced in a study of vaccination and CD4 T cells after COVID-19. No antigens are known for them. Sample treatment: approximately nine-day PBMC culture with coronavirus spike peptide pools or control peptides (ViraFEST assay). The assay that was used to sequence DNA from cultured CD4+ T cells was the Oncomine TCR Beta short-read assay. From the PCR reads, TCRdb called clonotypes with MiXCR, one entry per CDR3 protein. Among just under 20,000 distinct CDR3 sequences listed, around 52% were seen once. The sequencing sample was made of CD4+ T cells from blood, cultured in vitro. These receptors were collected from a human donor who had recovered from COVID-19.

The chain links TRBV27 to TRBJ2-3; D is perhaps TRBD2 (5 bases). The CDR3 is 16 residues long. Trimming left V 0 bases short and J 3 bases short, with 13 bases between. The germline V gene has CDR1 MNHEY and CDR2 SMNVEV (reference sequence). The CDR3 loop reads CASSLSVGVGTDTQYF. For the CDR3, the DNA is TGTGCCAGCAGTTTATCGGTGGGAGTGGGAACAGATACGCAGTATTTT.

The table lists this clonotype with a few counts. The chain recombines TRBV6-1 with TRBJ1-5; D not resolved. The V end was cut by 8 bases, the J end by 1 base, with 12 bases between. The CDR3 consists of 14 residues. Germline V gene lookup returns CDR1 MNHNS and CDR2 SASEGT. This CDR3 is CASSGEGSNQPQHF. CDR3 bases: TGTGCCAGCTCCGGGGAGGGCAGCAATCAGCCCCAGCATTTT.

The genes are TRBV24-1 and TRBJ2-1; TRBD2 agrees at 9 bases. This CDR3 is built from 16 residues. Germline values: CDR1 KGHDR, CDR2 SFDVKD. V lost 5 bases, J lost 7 bases, and 11 bases stayed unmatched. The CDR3 sequence: CATSGELAGVLNEQFF. In nucleotides, the CDR3 is TGTGCCACCAGTGGTGAGTTAGCGGGAGTACTGAATGAGCAGTTCTTC.

This clonotype has a handful of counts. The CDR3 sequence: CSAGPATQYF. DNA of the CDR3: TGCAGTGCTGGTCCAGCGACCCAGTACTTC. The chain combines TRBV20-1 with TRBJ2-5; unclear D gene. The CDR3 spans 10 residues. With 5 bases removed from V and 7 bases from J, the gap between germline ends came to 8 bases. Germline CDR1 is DFQATT and CDR2 is SNEGSKA (reference sequence).

This clonotype was detected only a few times. The chain recombines TRBV6-1 with TRBJ1-5; D may be TRBD1 (6 bases). The germline gives CDR1 MNHNS, CDR2 SASEGT. Trimming cost V 7 bases and J 3 bases, with 13 bases left between them. The CDR3 runs to 14 residues. The CDR3 is CASTLDRINQPQHF. The CDR3 nucleotides read TGTGCCAGCACTCTCGACAGGATCAATCAGCCCCAGCATTTT.

The rearrangement links TRBV7-3 to TRBJ2-1, with a weak D call TRBD2 (7 bases). The CDR3 length is 16 residues. CDR1 is SGHTA, CDR2 FQGTGA, per germline. V was trimmed by 5 bases and J by 8 bases, leaving 22 bases between them. The CDR3 nucleotides are TGTGCCAGCAGCCCCAACTGGGGGGGCGGGCGCCATGAGCAGTTCTTC. It yields the protein CASSPNWGGGRHEQFF.

The sample holds one count of this clonotype. CDR3 amino acids: CASSLRGSAADTQYF. The DNA of the CDR3 is TGTGCCAGCAGTTTACGGGGGTCCGCGGCAGATACGCAGTATTTT. The chain is built from TRBV28 and TRBJ2-3, with D tentatively TRBD2 (6 bases). Germline V gene lookup returns CDR1 MDHEN and CDR2 SYDVKM. Between the trimmed V and J ends, which lost 2 bases and 4 bases, there was a span of 13 bases. CDR3 length equals 15 residues. The complete variable domain, with remaining parts taken from reference TRBV28 and TRBJ2-3, reads DVKVTQSSRYLVKRTGEKVFLECVQDMDHENMFWYRQDPGLGLRLIYFSYDVKMKEKGDIPEGYSVSREKKERFSLILESASTNQTSMYLCASSLRGSAADTQYFGPGTRLTVL.

This clonotype has just a few counts. This sequence joins TRBV11-3 and TRBJ1-1; perhaps TRBD1 as D (5 bases). Trimming removed 5 bases at V and 3 bases at J, with 19 bases between. CDR3 size: 16 residues. Germline V gene lookup returns CDR1 SGHNT and CDR2 YENEEA. The CDR3 DNA reads as TGTGCCAGCAGCCCCAGAGGCAGGTTGGGGGACACTGAAGCTTTCTTT. It specifies CASSPRGRLGDTEAFF.

The rearrangement joins TRBV20-1 to TRBJ2-1; 9 bases line up with TRBD1. After removal of 3 bases from V and 3 bases from J, the junction contained 6 bases not matched to a gene. The germline V gene has CDR1 DFQATT and CDR2 SNEGSKA (reference sequence). This CDR3 has 15 residues. CDR3 amino acids: CSARGTGSVYNEQFF. The DNA of the CDR3 is TGCAGTGCTAGGGGGACAGGGTCGGTCTACAATGAGCAGTTCTTC.

The V and J genes are TRBV7-2 and TRBJ2-2, with D tentatively TRBD2 (6 bases). The CDR3 runs to 18 residues. V dropped 5 bases and J dropped 0 bases, with 19 bases sitting between them. Germline V CDR1 and CDR2: SGHTA, FQGNSA. The CDR3 DNA is TGTGCCAGCAGCCCTAGGAGGAGGGCGCCAACGAACACCGGGGAGCTGTTTTTT. Its protein product is CASSPRRRAPTNTGELFF. Full variable domain (missing parts from reference TRBV7-2 and TRBJ2-2): GAGVSQSPSNKVTEKGKDVELRCDPISGHTALYWYRQSLGQGLEFLIYFQGNSAPDKSGLPSDRFSAERTGGSVSTLTIQRTQQEDSAVYLCASSPRRRAPTNTGELFFGEGSRLTVL.

There are a few counts of this clonotype. This chain joins TRBV20-1 and TRBJ2-1; 9 bases map to TRBD1. Germline CDR1 and CDR2: DFQATT and SNEGSKA (reference sequence). With 5 bases clipped from V and 5 bases from J, the junction kept 10 bases outside the gene matches. CDR3 length: 15 amino acids. The CDR3 sequence: CSAEGTGIVHNEQFF. The DNA for the CDR3 is TGCAGTGCTGAGGGGACAGGGATCGTCCACAATGAGCAGTTCTTC.

The rearrangement links TRBV19 to TRBJ2-4, with 8 bases that match TRBD1. The CDR3 length is 13 residues. The junction had 5 bases not matched to a gene; V was cut back by 4 bases and J by 9 bases. Germline lookup yields CDR1 LNHDA and CDR2 SQIVND (reference sequence). This chain's CDR3 is CASSTRGHRIQYF. In DNA, the CDR3 is TGTGCCAGTAGTACCAGGGGGCATCGCATTCAGTACTTC.

The chain employs TRBV6-1 and TRBJ1-3; D is perhaps TRBD1 (6 bases). The CDR3 has 13 amino acids. Germline V lookup: CDR1 MNHNS, CDR2 SASEGT. The V and J ends lost 7 bases and 6 bases respectively, with 13 bases between them. CDR3 DNA sequence: TGTGCCAGCATGAGGGCAGGGGAAAACACCATATATTTT. Its translation: CASMRAGENTIYF.

This clonotype was counted only a few times. The V and J genes are TRBV10-2 and TRBJ2-3; 8 bases align to TRBD2. The CDR3 has 15 amino acids. V shed 5 bases and J 1 base; nucleotides not matched to a gene: 5. Per germline, CDR1 WSHSY and CDR2 SAAADI. CDR3 sequence: CASSRSGGGTDTQYF. CDR3 coding DNA: TGCGCCAGCAGTAGGAGCGGGGGAGGCACAGATACGCAGTATTTT.

This clonotype was detected only once. The chain recombines TRBV5-4 with TRBJ2-7, with a possible D match to TRBD2 (6 bases). Trimming took off 4 bases at V and 0 bases at J, with 11 bases between the two ends. The CDR3 contains 14 residues. The germline CDR1 and CDR2 sequences are SGHNT and YYREEE (reference sequence). This CDR3 is CASSRDSSSYEQYF. The CDR3 bases are TGTGCCAGCAGCCGGGACTCCAGCTCCTACGAGCAGTACTTC.

This clonotype showed up just a few times. An end of the junction differs from the germline gene, which may be a read error. This sequence joins TRBV6-1 and TRBJ2-7, with 7 bases identical to TRBD1. Germline CDR1 MNHNS, CDR2 SASEGT. The CDR3 totals 13 residues. This chain's CDR3 is CASSQAGGGEQYF. DNA of the CDR3: TGTGCCAGCAGTCAAGCAGGGGGTGGCGAGCAGTACTTC.

The V call is TRBV5-4, the J call TRBJ2-3, with 7 bases matching TRBD1. Germline CDR1 is SGHNT and CDR2 is YYREEE (reference sequence). Trimming took 2 bases from V and 6 from J; bases not matched to a gene: 6. The CDR3 runs 14 residues. The DNA of the CDR3 is TGTGCCAGCAGCTTTCGGACAGGTTCGGATACGCAGTATTTT. Residues: CASSFRTGSDTQYF.

The CDR3 here is CASGDMGGGPNNEQFF. In nucleotides, the CDR3 is TGTGCCAGCGGGGATATGGGGGGAGGCCCAAACAATGAGCAGTTCTTC. The chain carries TRBV6-1 and TRBJ2-1; a weak D match, TRBD2 (6 bases). This CDR3 contains 16 residues. Germline assignment: CDR1 MNHNS and CDR2 SASEGT. V was trimmed by 8 bases and J by 5 bases, leaving 22 bases between them.

The rearrangement joins TRBV7-3 to TRBJ2-1; 9 nucleotides agree with TRBD2. Germline lookup yields CDR1 SGHTA and CDR2 FQGTGA. V was pared by 3 bases and J by 0 bases, with 3 bases of the junction left unmatched. The CDR3 extends over 16 amino acids. As DNA, the CDR3 is TGTGCCAGCAGCTTGGCGGGGGGGCACTCCTACAATGAGCAGTTCTTC. Its translation: CASSLAGGHSYNEQFF.

This clonotype appeared a single time. This CDR3 is CASSLRGAENGYTF. In DNA, the CDR3 is TGCGCCAGCAGCTTGAGAGGGGCAGAAAATGGCTACACCTTC. The gene calls are TRBV5-1 and TRBJ1-2, with D possibly matching TRBD1 (5 bases). Germline V lookup: CDR1 SGHRS, CDR2 YFSETQ. V lost 1 base, J lost 6 bases, and 13 bases lay in between. The CDR3 runs to 14 residues.

The rearrangement uses TRBV20-1 and TRBJ1-2; 7 nucleotides match TRBD1. The CDR3 is 17 residues long. The germline V gene encodes CDR1 DFQATT and CDR2 SNEGSKA (reference sequence). V dropped 3 bases and J dropped 4; count of bases not matched to a gene: 17. CDR3 region: CSASQGGRRKEGYGYTF. As DNA, the CDR3 is TGCAGTGCTAGCCAGGGGGGACGCAGGAAGGAGGGCTATGGCTACACCTTC.

The chain combines TRBV12-3 or TRBV12-4 with TRBJ1-5; 9 bases map to TRBD1. There are 14 residues in the CDR3. V lost 5 bases to trimming and J lost 6 bases; unmatched junction nucleotides: 5. CDR3: CASSTGQGSQPQHF. CDR3 DNA: TGTGCCAGCAGTACCGGACAGGGGAGTCAGCCCCAGCATTTT.

This clonotype came up a few times. The chain joins TRBV20-1 to TRBJ1-2; weak D call: TRBD1 (6 bases). CDR1 is DFQATT, CDR2 SNEGSKA, per germline (reference sequence). V was pared by 3 bases and J by 4 bases, with 15 bases between. CDR3 size: 14 residues. The CDR3 coding sequence is TGCAGTGCTAGTGCTACAGGGCCAATCTATGGCTACACCTTC. Translated: CSASATGPIYGYTF.

The V and J genes are TRBV7-9 and TRBJ1-6, with TRBD1 as a possible D gene (5 bases). V lost 1 base, J lost 4 bases, and 11 bases lay in between. Looked up from germline, CDR1 is SEHNR and CDR2 is FQNEAQ (reference sequence). The CDR3 has 16 residues. Here the CDR3 reads CASSLVGDAYNSPLHF. The DNA for the CDR3 is TGTGCCAGCAGCTTAGTAGGGGACGCGTATAATTCACCCCTCCACTTT.

This chain connects TRBV2 to TRBJ1-1; 8 bases align to TRBD1. Germline CDR1 is SNHLY and CDR2 is FYNNEI. The length of the CDR3 is 14 residues. J lost 2 bases, V lost 10 bases, and 9 bases had no gene match. The CDR3 protein is CATERQGTNTEAFF. CDR3 nucleotides: TGTGCCACCGAACGACAGGGGACAAACACTGAAGCTTTCTTT.

The V and J genes are TRBV5-1 and TRBJ1-1; D is perhaps TRBD1 (6 bases). CDR1 SGHRS and CDR2 YFSETQ come from the germline V gene. The CDR3 totals 15 residues. Trimming stripped 0 bases from V and 3 bases from J, with 12 bases between. Here the CDR3 DNA reads TGCGCCAGCAGCTTGGCAGAGGGGGTCTACACTGAAGCTTTCTTT. Protein: CASSLAEGVYTEAFF.

This clonotype was recorded a few times. The V call is TRBV20-1, the J call TRBJ2-7; 11 bases agree with TRBD2. The V and J ends lost 5 bases and 2 bases, in that order; junction bases with no gene match: 5. This CDR3 is built from 14 residues. CDR1 is DFQATT and CDR2 is SNEGSKA in the germline V gene (reference sequence). CDR3 region: CSAATSGVTYEQYF. The CDR3 DNA reads TGCAGTGCTGCGACTAGCGGGGTCACCTACGAGCAGTACTTC.